This T cell receptor beta chain emerged from a study of neurological immune-mediated disorders (dated by TCRdb to about 2019). Study-level background: Of the roughly 34 multiple sclerosis patients, some 30 had relapsing-remitting MS and 3 had secondary progressive MS. Peripheral blood TCR-beta repertoires from HTLV-I-associated myelopathy (HAM/TSP) patients, multiple sclerosis patients and healthy controls were compared by UMI-based sequencing. Alongside PBMC samples, the set of approximately 100 TCR-beta libraries contained longitudinal samples, technical triplicates, and paired CD4+ and CD8+ T-cell subsets that had been sorted. The cohort included 60 to 75 subjects: approximately 15 with HAM/TSP, some 35 with multiple sclerosis, and approximately 20 healthy controls. On the study overall, not on this receptor specifically: TCR clonal expansion was highest in HAM/TSP patients and lowest in MS patients, with MS patients falling below even healthy controls. The MS cluster showed no association with clinical or MRI features, and the authors stated that larger cohorts are needed. Phylogenetic analysis grouped repertoires from 18 of 34 MS patients into a cluster of related CDR3 sequences, suggesting a possible repertoire-level signature. Across subjects, expanded clones never shared an identical CDR3 amino acid sequence, which suggests that the TCR-beta repertoires in every group were private.

Notes on this clonotype: Its antigen is currently not known. Base qualities are missing; no much larger clone stands one base away.

The V and J ends are trimmed by 6 bases and 1 base, leaving 6 bases between them. The CDR3 runs 12 amino acids, cysteine and phenylalanine included. Only the CDR3 DNA stays, 36 bases, in frame from base 1. The germline V gene yields SNHLY for CDR1 and FYNNEI for CDR2. Libraries from unsorted PBMCs were made from 2 million PBMCs kept in RNAlater at -80 degrees C until RNA extraction. The multiple sclerosis patients were enrolled in a US clinical protocol that evaluated disease progression with magnetic resonance imaging. PBMCs were separated from peripheral blood using Ficoll-Hypaque density gradient centrifugation and then cryopreserved in liquid nitrogen. cDNA was synthesized by template-switch 5'RACE using a primer carrying a 10-nucleotide random unique molecular identifier by which each TCR transcript was tagged. Each sequencing run produced over 190 million TCR-beta sequences covering 15-18 subjects. The RNeasy kit was used for extraction of total RNA. TCR-beta VDJ regions were amplified with primers for the TCR constant region and the 5'RACE anchor, using the KAPA Real-time Library Amplification kit. Sample indexes and Illumina adaptors were added in a first PCR, after which library yield was increased in a second PCR. The roughly 650 bp TCR product was size-selected on a 2% E-gel SizeSelection system after Ampure bead purification. Before pooling, libraries had their quality checked on a Bioanalyzer, their concentration measured with Qubit, and their quantity determined with the Kapa Library Quantification kit. An Illumina HiSeq 2500 was used to sequence the libraries paired-end at 2 x 150 bp. To increase sequence diversity, roughly 24-32% phiX was spiked into each library pool. As for how the authors treated the data: Quality-filtered reads were processed with the UMI-based MiGEC pipeline, and over 75% of raw TCR sequences were removed by the MiGEC pipeline during error correction. VDJ genes were aligned to IMGT germline references, and clonotypes were defined by unique CDR3 amino acid sequence plus V-J genes. Clonal expansion, Shannon diversity, and CDR3 relatedness (CalcPairwiseDistances, ClusterSamples) were evaluated with VDJtools, and phylogenetic trees were built with CLCbio workbench. Using coefficient-of-variation modelling across technical triplicates, the study counted a clone as expanded if it had at least 8 unique UMIs. TCRdb cleaned the public reads at Q25 with fastp, built clones with MiXCR and kept in-frame beta chains. One record per CDR3 amino acid sequence lists the most common genes and DNA. These V and J calls originate from TCRdb's pipeline instead of the authors' own analysis. The sample table lists under 70,000 distinct CDR3 sequences, roughly 3.5% of them with a count of one. The ten most abundant clones make up about 3% of the sample.

The sample consisted of PBMCs. Here the chain combines TRBV2 and TRBJ1-1; the D gene is not confidently resolved. The receptor comes from a woman under 40 with multiple sclerosis. CDR3 sequence: CASSPQNTEAFF. The sequenced DNA is TGTGCCAGCAGCCCTCAGAACACTGAAGCTTTCTTT.